There are a few counts of the clone carrying this TCR beta chain. The antigen is undetermined. This record belongs to a study of blood T cells in healthy people across ages. Study-wide findings and caveats: Nothing was known about donor CMV status, and this possibly confounded expanded clonotype changes. While age rose, TCR beta diversity per million T cells dropped in a roughly linear way.

V was cut by 11 bases and J by 4 bases, with 15 bases left in between. CDR1 and CDR2 (germline): MNHNS, SASEGT. The CDR3 consists of 13 residues. Using a J-beta primer mix together with a sample-barcoded 5' primer, a second PCR was run for roughly 6 to 12 cycles. Every sample gave at least 3 million paired-end reads containing CDR3. MiXCR, run by TCRdb on the 5' RACE reads, gives a single entry per CDR3 protein. The table shows some 710,000 distinct CDR3 sequences, with about 47% occurring only once. Extraction of total RNA produced a minimum of 5.5 micrograms from each sample. V is TRBV6-1 and J is TRBJ2-1; D is perhaps TRBD2 (6 bases). The sequenced sample consisted of blood. This clonotype was sampled from a man at least 80 years old in good health. Here the CDR3 DNA reads TGTGCCGCGGAGGGAGCGGCTTACAATGAGCAGTTCTTC. Its translation: CAAEGAAYNEQFF.